Listed below are T cell receptor beta chains from one sample, sequenced in a study of early T cells in non-severe SARS-CoV-2 infection. TCRdb called the 5' RACE reads again in MiXCR, with one record for every CDR3 protein. The sample lists about 67,000 distinct CDR3 sequences; more than 9% were seen once. Sequenced sample: whole blood. Receptors originate from an adult who was a healthcare worker with PCR-confirmed SARS-CoV-2 infection or an uninfected control (not recorded which). The CDR3 runs from the conserved cysteine through the conserved F or W. D genes are given only for firm matches. Rows give clone size only sometimes, using once, few, many, or a class for an expanded clone.

V gene: TRBV7-8
clone size: .
D gene: TRBD2
J gene: TRBJ2-3
CDR3 DNA: TGTGCCAGCAGCTTAGGCGGGACTAGTAGGTATTTT
CDR3 protein: CASSLGGTSRYF

V gene: TRBV2
clone size: many
D gene: TRBD2
J gene: TRBJ2-3
CDR3 DNA: TGTGCCAGCAGTGTTGAAGCGGGGGCGATGGATACGCAGTATTTT
CDR3 protein: CASSVEAGAMDTQYF

V gene: TRBV21-1
clone size: .
D gene: .
J gene: TRBJ2-6
CDR3 DNA: TGTGCCAGCGGAAGGACAGGCCACTGCTCTGGGGCCAACGTCCTGACTTTC
CDR3 protein: CASGRTGHCSGANVLTF

V gene: TRBV10-2
clone size: .
D gene: TRBD1
J gene: TRBJ2-7
CDR3 DNA: TGCGCCAGCAGTGGGGACAGTCGCTACGAGCAGTACTTC
CDR3 protein: CASSGDSRYEQYF

V gene: TRBV7-9
clone size: .
D gene: .
J gene: TRBJ1-5
CDR3 DNA: TGTGTCAGCAGCTCTTGGACAGATCAGCCCCAGCATTTT
CDR3 protein: CVSSSWTDQPQHF

V gene: TRBV3-1
clone size: many
D gene: .
J gene: TRBJ2-2
CDR3 DNA: TGTGCCAGCAGCCAGGAGTACAGGAACACCGGGGAGCTGTTTTTT
CDR3 protein: CASSQEYRNTGELFF

V gene: TRBV7-2
clone size: few
D gene: .
J gene: TRBJ2-1
CDR3 DNA: TGTGCCAGCAGCTTTATGGCGGACCCTTACAATGAGCAGTTCTTC
CDR3 protein: CASSFMADPYNEQFF

V gene: TRBV29-1
clone size: few
D gene: .
J gene: TRBJ2-7
CDR3 DNA: TGCAGCGTTGGGACGATTTCAACCTACGAGCAGTACTTC
CDR3 protein: CSVGTISTYEQYF

V gene: TRBV6-4
clone size: many
D gene: TRBD2
J gene: TRBJ2-1
CDR3 DNA: TGTGCCAGCAGTGTGGTAGCGGGGGGGTTAAATGAGCAGTTCTTC
CDR3 protein: CASSVVAGGLNEQFF

V gene: TRBV30
clone size: .
D gene: .
J gene: TRBJ2-2
CDR3 DNA: TGTGCCTGGAGGGCCGGGGGGCTGGAGCTGTTTTTT
CDR3 protein: CAWRAGGLELFF

V gene: TRBV11-2
clone size: many
D gene: .
J gene: TRBJ2-1
CDR3 DNA: TGTGCCAGCAGGCATATAGCCCCGAAGCGGCGCAATGAGCAGTTCTTC
CDR3 protein: CASRHIAPKRRNEQFF

V gene: TRBV30
clone size: few
D gene: TRBD1
J gene: TRBJ2-2
CDR3 DNA: TGTGCCTGGAGTACCCCCGACAGGGATAACACCGGGGAGCTGTTTTTT
CDR3 protein: CAWSTPDRDNTGELFF

V gene: TRBV4-1
clone size: many
D gene: TRBD2
J gene: TRBJ2-1
CDR3 DNA: TGCGCCAGCAGCCAAAGTAGCGGGGGGCCGACAAAGCAGTTCTTC
CDR3 protein: CASSQSSGGPTKQFF

V gene: TRBV6-5
clone size: few
D gene: .
J gene: TRBJ1-1
CDR3 DNA: TGTGCCAGCAGTTACGGCAGTGCTATAGAAGCTTTCTTT
CDR3 protein: CASSYGSAIEAFF

V gene: TRBV11-2
clone size: many
D gene: TRBD1
J gene: TRBJ2-6
CDR3 DNA: TGTGCCAGCAGCCCGGGACAGGATATCTCTGGGGCCAACGTCCTGACTTTC
CDR3 protein: CASSPGQDISGANVLTF

V gene: TRBV6-1
clone size: many
D gene: TRBD1
J gene: TRBJ1-6
CDR3 DNA: TGTGCCAGCCTAGTGACAGGGGGTAATTCACCCCTCCACTTT
CDR3 protein: CASLVTGGNSPLHF

V gene: TRBV2
clone size: many
D gene: .
J gene: TRBJ1-2
CDR3 DNA: TGTGCCAGCAGTTCACAAGCCAACTATGGCTACACCTTC
CDR3 protein: CASSSQANYGYTF

V gene: TRBV20-1
clone size: many
D gene: TRBD2
J gene: TRBJ2-3
CDR3 DNA: TGCAGTGCTAGTCCCAGCGGGAGGAGCACAGATACGCAGTATTTT
CDR3 protein: CSASPSGRSTDTQYF

V gene: TRBV3-1
clone size: many
D gene: .
J gene: TRBJ1-5
CDR3 DNA: TGTGCCAGCAGCCAACATGCGGGGAATAATCAGCCCCAGCATTTT
CDR3 protein: CASSQHAGNNQPQHF

V gene: TRBV7-3
clone size: many
D gene: .
J gene: TRBJ1-1
CDR3 DNA: TGTGCCAGCAGCTTGGGGAGTAGCAACACTGAAGCTTTCTTT
CDR3 protein: CASSLGSSNTEAFF

V gene: TRBV7-9
clone size: many
D gene: TRBD1
J gene: TRBJ1-2
CDR3 DNA: TGTGCCAGCGCACTCATAAGGACAGGAGAAGCTGTGCCGTATGGCTACACCTTC
CDR3 protein: CASALIRTGEAVPYGYTF

V gene: TRBV11-2
clone size: many
D gene: .
J gene: TRBJ2-7
CDR3 DNA: TGTGCCAGCAGCAAATCAGGTGGCCGGTACGAGCAGTACTTC
CDR3 protein: CASSKSGGRYEQYF

V gene: TRBV28
clone size: many
D gene: TRBD1
J gene: TRBJ2-5
CDR3 DNA: TGTGCCAGCAGCCTGCCGGACAGGGCGAAGACCCAGTACTTC
CDR3 protein: CASSLPDRAKTQYF

V gene: TRBV4-1
clone size: many
D gene: TRBD2
J gene: TRBJ2-2
CDR3 DNA: TGCGCCAGCAGCCAAGTCTTCTCCGCGGGGGGGCCGACCGGGGAGCTGTTTTTT
CDR3 protein: CASSQVFSAGGPTGELFF

V gene: TRBV7-9
clone size: .
D gene: .
J gene: TRBJ1-2
CDR3 DNA: TGTGCCAGCAGCTTTGGAAGGGGCAATGGCTACACCTTC
CDR3 protein: CASSFGRGNGYTF

V gene: TRBV3-1
clone size: many
D gene: .
J gene: TRBJ1-4
CDR3 DNA: TGTGCCAGCAGCCAAAATTGGGGGCCTAATGAAAAACTGTTTTTT
CDR3 protein: CASSQNWGPNEKLFF

V gene: TRBV20-1
clone size: .
D gene: .
J gene: TRBJ1-6
CDR3 DNA: TGCAGTGCTTGGGGAACCAGGGGCGGGAATTCACCCCTCCACTTT
CDR3 protein: CSAWGTRGGNSPLHF

V gene: TRBV6-4
clone size: few
D gene: .
J gene: TRBJ1-2
CDR3 DNA: TGTGCCAGCAGTGATGGCGGGATCGGCTACACCTTC
CDR3 protein: CASSDGGIGYTF

V gene: TRBV28
clone size: many
D gene: .
J gene: TRBJ2-7
CDR3 DNA: TGTGCCAGCAGCGCCGCCTACGAGCAGTACTTC
CDR3 protein: CASSAAYEQYF

V gene: TRBV20-1
clone size: many
D gene: .
J gene: TRBJ2-7
CDR3 DNA: TGCAGTGCTAGAGACAGGATTACCTACGAGCAGTACTTC
CDR3 protein: CSARDRITYEQYF

V gene: TRBV28
clone size: many
D gene: TRBD2
J gene: TRBJ2-5
CDR3 DNA: TGTGCCAGCAGTCCAGCGGGAGGTGTAGTGGGGACCCAGTACTTC
CDR3 protein: CASSPAGGVVGTQYF

V gene: TRBV10-2
clone size: many
D gene: .
J gene: TRBJ1-1
CDR3 DNA: TGCGCCAGCAAGGAGCAAGGTAACACTGAAGCTTTCTTT
CDR3 protein: CASKEQGNTEAFF

V gene: TRBV3-1
clone size: many
D gene: .
J gene: TRBJ2-7
CDR3 DNA: TGTGCCAGCAGCCAAACAGGGTCCCACGAGCAGTACTTC
CDR3 protein: CASSQTGSHEQYF

V gene: TRBV7-2
clone size: .
D gene: .
J gene: TRBJ2-1
CDR3 DNA: TGTGCCATACAGGGATCCCCCTACAATGAGCAGTTCTTC
CDR3 protein: CAIQGSPYNEQFF

V gene: TRBV5-1
clone size: many
D gene: TRBD2
J gene: TRBJ2-7
CDR3 DNA: TGCGCCAGCAGCGTCCTAGCGGGATCCTTAAGCTCCTACGAGCAGTACTTC
CDR3 protein: CASSVLAGSLSSYEQYF

V gene: TRBV18
clone size: many
D gene: .
J gene: TRBJ1-1
CDR3 DNA: TGTGCCAGCTCACCACCAGTGGGAAGCCGAAACACTGAAGCTTTCTTT
CDR3 protein: CASSPPVGSRNTEAFF

V gene: TRBV11-3
clone size: .
D gene: .
J gene: TRBJ2-1
CDR3 DNA: TGTGCCAGCAGCTTAGTCCTGGGGCTTAGCCGTAGGTACAATGAGCAGTTCTTC
CDR3 protein: CASSLVLGLSRRYNEQFF

V gene: TRBV5-1
clone size: once
D gene: .
J gene: TRBJ2-1
CDR3 DNA: TGCGCCAGCAGCTGGACCCCAGGGGCGGATGAGCAGTTCTTC
CDR3 protein: CASSWTPGADEQFF

V gene: TRBV6-5
clone size: .
D gene: .
J gene: TRBJ1-2
CDR3 DNA: TGTGCCAGCAGTTACTCGATAGGGGAGAAAAACTATGGCTACACCTTC
CDR3 protein: CASSYSIGEKNYGYTF

V gene: TRBV6-1
clone size: many
D gene: TRBD2
J gene: TRBJ2-1
CDR3 DNA: TGTGCCAGCAGTGAAGCTAGCGGGAGGGCCGATGAGCAGTTCTTC
CDR3 protein: CASSEASGRADEQFF

V gene: TRBV28
clone size: .
D gene: TRBD1
J gene: TRBJ1-1
CDR3 DNA: TGTGCCAGCAGGCCACAGGGGGCGGAAACTGAAGCTTTCTTT
CDR3 protein: CASRPQGAETEAFF

V gene: TRBV7-2
clone size: many
D gene: .
J gene: TRBJ2-3
CDR3 DNA: TGTGCCAGCAGCTCCCAGGATACGCAGTATTTT
CDR3 protein: CASSSQDTQYF

V gene: TRBV6-5
clone size: .
D gene: .
J gene: TRBJ1-5
CDR3 DNA: TGTGCCAGCAGTTACTCCGGGGGAAATCAGCCCCAGCATTTT
CDR3 protein: CASSYSGGNQPQHF

V gene: TRBV7-9
clone size: many
D gene: .
J gene: TRBJ2-7
CDR3 DNA: TGTGCCAGCAGCTTCGGGACAAACGCCTACGAGCAGTACTTC
CDR3 protein: CASSFGTNAYEQYF

V gene: TRBV7-6
clone size: many
D gene: .
J gene: TRBJ1-2
CDR3 DNA: TGTGCCAGCAGCCCCGCGGGGTTTGGCTACACCTTC
CDR3 protein: CASSPAGFGYTF

V gene: TRBV11-2
clone size: .
D gene: TRBD1
J gene: TRBJ2-1
CDR3 DNA: TGTGCCAGCAGCACCTGGACAGGCCACAATGAGCAGTTCTTC
CDR3 protein: CASSTWTGHNEQFF

V gene: TRBV7-2
clone size: .
D gene: .
J gene: TRBJ2-5
CDR3 DNA: TGTGCCAGCACCCTCCCGAATTCCCAAGAGACCCAGTACTTC
CDR3 protein: CASTLPNSQETQYF

V gene: TRBV7-9
clone size: .
D gene: TRBD2
J gene: TRBJ2-7
CDR3 DNA: TGTGCCAGCAGGACCGGGACTAGCGGGGGCGAGCAGTACTTC
CDR3 protein: CASRTGTSGGEQYF